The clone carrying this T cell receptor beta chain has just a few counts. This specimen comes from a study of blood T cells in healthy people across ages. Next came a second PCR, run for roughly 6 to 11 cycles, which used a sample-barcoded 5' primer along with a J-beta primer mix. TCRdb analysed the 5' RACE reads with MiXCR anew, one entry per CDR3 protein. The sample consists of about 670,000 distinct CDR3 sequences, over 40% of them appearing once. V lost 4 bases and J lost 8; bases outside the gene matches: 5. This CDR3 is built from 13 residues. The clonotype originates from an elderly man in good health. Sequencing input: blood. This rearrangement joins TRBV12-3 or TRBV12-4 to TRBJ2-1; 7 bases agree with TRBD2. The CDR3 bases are TGTGCCAGCAGTTGCGGCGGGGGTGATGAGCAGTTCTTC. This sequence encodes CASSCGGGDEQFF.